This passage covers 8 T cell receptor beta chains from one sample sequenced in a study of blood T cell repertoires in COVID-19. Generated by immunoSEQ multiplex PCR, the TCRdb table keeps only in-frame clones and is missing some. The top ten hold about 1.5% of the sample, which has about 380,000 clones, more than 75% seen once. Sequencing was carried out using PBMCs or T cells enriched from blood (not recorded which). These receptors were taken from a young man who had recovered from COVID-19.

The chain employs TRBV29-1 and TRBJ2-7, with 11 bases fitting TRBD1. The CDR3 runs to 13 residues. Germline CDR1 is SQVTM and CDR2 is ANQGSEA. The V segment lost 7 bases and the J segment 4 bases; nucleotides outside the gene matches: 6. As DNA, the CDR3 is TGCAGCGCCCGGGACAGGGGGAAATACGAGCAGTACTTC. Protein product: CSARDRGKYEQYF.

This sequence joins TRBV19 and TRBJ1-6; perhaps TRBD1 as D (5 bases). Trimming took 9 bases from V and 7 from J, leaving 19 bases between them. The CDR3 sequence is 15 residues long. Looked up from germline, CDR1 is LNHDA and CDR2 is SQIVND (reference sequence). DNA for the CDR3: TGTGCCAGCCGCCCAGAGGGGACTTGGAATTCACCCCTCCACTTT. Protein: CASRPEGTWNSPLHF.

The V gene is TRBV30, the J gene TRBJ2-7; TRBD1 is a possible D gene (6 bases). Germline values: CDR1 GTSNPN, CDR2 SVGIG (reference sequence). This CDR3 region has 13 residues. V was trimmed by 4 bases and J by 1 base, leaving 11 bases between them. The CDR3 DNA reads TGTGCCTGGACCGACAGGTTTTCCTACGAGCAGTACTTC. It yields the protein CAWTDRFSYEQYF.

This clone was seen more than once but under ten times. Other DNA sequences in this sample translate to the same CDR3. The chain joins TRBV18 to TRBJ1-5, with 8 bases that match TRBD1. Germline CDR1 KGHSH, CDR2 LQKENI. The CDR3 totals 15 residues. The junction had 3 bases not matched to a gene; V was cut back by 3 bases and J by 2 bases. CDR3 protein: CASSPGQGGNQPQHF. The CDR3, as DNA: TGTGCCAGCTCACCTGGACAGGGTGGCAATCAGCCCCAGCATTTT.

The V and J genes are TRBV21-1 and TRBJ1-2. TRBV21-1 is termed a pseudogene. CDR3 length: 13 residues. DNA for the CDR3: TGTGCTGTGGGTGCGGGACTGCTCTATGGCTACACCTTC. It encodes CAVGAGLLYGYTF.

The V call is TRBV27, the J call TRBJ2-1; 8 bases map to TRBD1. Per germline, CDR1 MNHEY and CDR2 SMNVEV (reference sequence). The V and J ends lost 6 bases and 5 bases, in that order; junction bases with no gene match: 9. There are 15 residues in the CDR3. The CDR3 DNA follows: TGTGCCAGCAGGGAAGCCGGGACAGGACACAATGAGCAGTTCTTC. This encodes CASREAGTGHNEQFF.

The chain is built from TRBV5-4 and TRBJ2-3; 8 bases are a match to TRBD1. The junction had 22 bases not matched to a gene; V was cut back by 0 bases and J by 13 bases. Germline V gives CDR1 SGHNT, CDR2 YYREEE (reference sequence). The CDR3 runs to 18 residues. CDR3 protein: CASSLAPDQDRDNRGEYF. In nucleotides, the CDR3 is TGTGCCAGCAGCTTGGCCCCGGACCAGGACAGGGACAATAGAGGAGAGTATTTT.

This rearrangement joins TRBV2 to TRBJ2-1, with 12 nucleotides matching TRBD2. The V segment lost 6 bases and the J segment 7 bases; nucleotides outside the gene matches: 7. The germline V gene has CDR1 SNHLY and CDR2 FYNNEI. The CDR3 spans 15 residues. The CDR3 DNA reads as TGTGCCAGCAGAACGCTAGCGGGGGGGCGTAATGAGCAGTTCTTC. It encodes CASRTLAGGRNEQFF.